Sequencing of this TCR beta chain was carried out in a study of neurological immune-mediated disorders. Study conclusions and caveats: Expanded clones shared no CDR3 amino acid sequences across subjects, suggesting private repertoires in all groups.

The V segment lost 3 bases and the J segment 3 bases; nucleotides outside the gene matches: 11. In germline, CDR1 is SGHRS, CDR2 YFSETQ. This CDR3 comprises 16 residues. The cDNA was produced through 5'RACE with 10-nucleotide random UMIs. Each CDR3 protein is one row after TCRdb ran MiXCR on the 5' RACE reads. The sample lists some 71,000 distinct CDR3 sequences; roughly 10% were seen once. Regarding time point: longitudinal time-point 1 (baseline). In this sample, this clonotype turned up many times. Its antigen remains unidentified. The chain has TRBV5-1 and TRBJ2-7, with 8 bases matching TRBD2. The sequenced sample consisted of PBMCs. This TCR derives from a young man in good health. CDR3 protein: CASSSPNRTSSYEQYF. DNA of the CDR3: TGCGCCAGCAGCTCGCCGAATCGGACTAGCAGCTACGAGCAGTACTTC.